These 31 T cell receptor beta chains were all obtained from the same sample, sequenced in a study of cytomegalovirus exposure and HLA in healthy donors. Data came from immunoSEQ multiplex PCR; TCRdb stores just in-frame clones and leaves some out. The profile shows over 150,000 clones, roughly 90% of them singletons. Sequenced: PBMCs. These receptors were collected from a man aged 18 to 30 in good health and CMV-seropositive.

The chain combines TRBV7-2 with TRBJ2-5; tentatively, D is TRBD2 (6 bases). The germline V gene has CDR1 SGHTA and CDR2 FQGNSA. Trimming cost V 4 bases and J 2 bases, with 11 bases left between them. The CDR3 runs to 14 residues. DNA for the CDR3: TGTGCCAGCAGCTGGTCACTAGCACAAGAGACCCAGTACTTC. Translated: CASSWSLAQETQYF.

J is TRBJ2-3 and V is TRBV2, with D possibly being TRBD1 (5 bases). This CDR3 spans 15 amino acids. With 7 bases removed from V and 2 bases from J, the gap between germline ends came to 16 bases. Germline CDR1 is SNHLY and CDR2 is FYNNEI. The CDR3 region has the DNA TGTGCCAGCAAATACTACAGGCCCTACACAGATACGCAGTATTTT. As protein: CASKYYRPYTDTQYF.

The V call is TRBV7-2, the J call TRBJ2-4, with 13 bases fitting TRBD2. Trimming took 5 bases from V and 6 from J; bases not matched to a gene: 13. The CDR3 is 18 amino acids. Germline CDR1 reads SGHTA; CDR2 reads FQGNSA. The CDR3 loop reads CASSPQGLAGTRGNIQYF. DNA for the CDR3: TGTGCCAGCAGCCCTCAGGGACTAGCGGGAACTCGGGGAAACATTCAGTACTTC. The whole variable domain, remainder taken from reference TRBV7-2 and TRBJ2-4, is GAGVSQSPSNKVTEKGKDVELRCDPISGHTALYWYRQSLGQGLEFLIYFQGNSAPDKSGLPSDRFSAERTGGSVSTLTIQRTQQEDSAVYLCASSPQGLAGTRGNIQYFGAGTRLSVL.

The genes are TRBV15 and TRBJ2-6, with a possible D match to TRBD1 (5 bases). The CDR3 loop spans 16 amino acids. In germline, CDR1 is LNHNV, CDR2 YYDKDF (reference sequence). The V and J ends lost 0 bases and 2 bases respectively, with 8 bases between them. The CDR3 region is CATSRDKGTGANVLTF. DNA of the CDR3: TGTGCCACCAGCAGAGATAAGGGGACTGGGGCCAACGTCCTGACTTTC.

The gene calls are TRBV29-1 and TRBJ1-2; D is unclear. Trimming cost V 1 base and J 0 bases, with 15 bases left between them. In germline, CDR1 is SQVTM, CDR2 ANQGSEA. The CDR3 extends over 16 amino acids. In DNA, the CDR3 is TGCAGCGTTGAAGGGAGAGGCGGGGAAGCTAACTATGGCTACACCTTC. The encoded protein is CSVEGRGGEANYGYTF. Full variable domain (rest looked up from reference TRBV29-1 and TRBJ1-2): SAVISQKPSRDICQRGTSLTIQCQVDSQVTMMFWYRQQPGQSLTLIATANQGSEATYESGFVIDKFPISRPNLTFSTLTVSNMSPEDSSIYLCSVEGRGGEANYGYTFGSGTRLTVV.

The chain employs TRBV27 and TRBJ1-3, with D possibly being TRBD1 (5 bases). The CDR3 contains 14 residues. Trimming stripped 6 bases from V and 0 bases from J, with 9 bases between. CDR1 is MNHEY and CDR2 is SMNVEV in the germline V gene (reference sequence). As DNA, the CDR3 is TGTGCCAGCAGCGCCGGGGGCTCTGGAAACACCATATATTTT. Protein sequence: CASSAGGSGNTIYF.

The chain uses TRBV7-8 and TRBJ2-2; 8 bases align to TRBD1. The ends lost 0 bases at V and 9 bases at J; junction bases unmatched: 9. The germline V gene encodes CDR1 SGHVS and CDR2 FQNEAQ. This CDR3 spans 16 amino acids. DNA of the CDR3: TGTGCCAGCAGCTTAGCGGGGACAGGTGTGGGCCGGGAGCTGTTTTTT. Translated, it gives CASSLAGTGVGRELFF. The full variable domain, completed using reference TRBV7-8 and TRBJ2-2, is GAGVSQSPRYKVAKRGQDVALRCDPISGHVSLFWYQQALGQGPEFLTYFQNEAQLDKSGLPSDRFFAERPEGSVSTLKIQRTQQEDSAVYLCASSLAGTGVGRELFFGEGSRLTVL.

CDR3 DNA sequence: TGTGCCAGTAACATGTATGGGGGACTTGAAAAACTGTTTTTT. Its translation: CASNMYGGLEKLFF. V usage is TRBV19 and J usage is TRBJ1-4, with D possibly matching TRBD1 (5 bases). From germline, CDR1 is LNHDA and CDR2 SQIVND (reference sequence). This CDR3 has 14 residues. The V and J ends lost 7 bases and 7 bases respectively, with 16 bases between them.

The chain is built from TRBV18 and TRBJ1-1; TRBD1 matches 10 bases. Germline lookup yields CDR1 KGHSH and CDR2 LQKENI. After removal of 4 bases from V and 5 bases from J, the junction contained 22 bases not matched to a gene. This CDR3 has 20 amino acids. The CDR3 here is CASSRYQSRDRGKNITEAFF. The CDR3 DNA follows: TGTGCCAGCTCACGGTACCAATCCCGGGACAGGGGTAAGAATATAACTGAAGCTTTCTTT.

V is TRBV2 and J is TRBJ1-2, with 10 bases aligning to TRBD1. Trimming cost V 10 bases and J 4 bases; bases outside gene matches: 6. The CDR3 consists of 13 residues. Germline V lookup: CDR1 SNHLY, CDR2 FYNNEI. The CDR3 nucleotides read TGTGCCAATCCGGGACAGGGGATCTATGGCTACACCTTC. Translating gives CANPGQGIYGYTF.

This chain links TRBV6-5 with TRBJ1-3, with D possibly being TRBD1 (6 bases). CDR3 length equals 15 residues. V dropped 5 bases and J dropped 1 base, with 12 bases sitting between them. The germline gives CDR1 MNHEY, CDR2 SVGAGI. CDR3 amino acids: CASSDYTGSGNTIYF. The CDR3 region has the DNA TGTGCCAGCAGTGACTACACAGGGTCTGGAAACACCATATATTTT.

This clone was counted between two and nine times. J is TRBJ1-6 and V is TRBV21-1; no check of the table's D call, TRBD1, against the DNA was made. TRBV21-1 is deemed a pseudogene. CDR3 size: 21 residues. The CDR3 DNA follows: TGTGCCAGCAGCCAGATCTCATCAGGGGCTATATTCAGCTCCTATAATTCACCCCTCCACTTT. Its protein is CASSQISSGAIFSSYNSPLHF.

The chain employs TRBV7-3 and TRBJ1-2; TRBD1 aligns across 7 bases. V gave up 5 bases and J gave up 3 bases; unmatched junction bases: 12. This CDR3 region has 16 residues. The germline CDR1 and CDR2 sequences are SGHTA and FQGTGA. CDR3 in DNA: TGTGCCAGCAGCCCCTCGTCCCGGGACAGCTACTATGGCTACACCTTC. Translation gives CASSPSSRDSYYGYTF. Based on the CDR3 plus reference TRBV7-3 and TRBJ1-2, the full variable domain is GAGVSQTPSNKVTEKGKYVELRCDPISGHTALYWYRQSLGQGPEFLIYFQGTGAADDSGLPNDRFFAVRPEGSVSTLKIQRTERGDSAVYLCASSPSSRDSYYGYTFGSGTRLTVV.

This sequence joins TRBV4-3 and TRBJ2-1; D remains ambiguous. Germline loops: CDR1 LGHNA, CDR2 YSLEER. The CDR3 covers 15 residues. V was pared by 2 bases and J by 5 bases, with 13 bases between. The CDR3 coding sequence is TGCGCCAGCAGCCAATGGCAAAACAGACACAATGAGCAGTTCTTC. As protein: CASSQWQNRHNEQFF.

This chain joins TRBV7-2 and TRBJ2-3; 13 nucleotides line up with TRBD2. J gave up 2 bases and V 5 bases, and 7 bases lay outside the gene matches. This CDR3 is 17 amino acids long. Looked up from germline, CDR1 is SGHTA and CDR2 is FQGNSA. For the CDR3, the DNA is TGTGCCAGCAGCCGAGGCGGACTAGCGGGGGCCACAGATACGCAGTATTTT. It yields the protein CASSRGGLAGATDTQYF.

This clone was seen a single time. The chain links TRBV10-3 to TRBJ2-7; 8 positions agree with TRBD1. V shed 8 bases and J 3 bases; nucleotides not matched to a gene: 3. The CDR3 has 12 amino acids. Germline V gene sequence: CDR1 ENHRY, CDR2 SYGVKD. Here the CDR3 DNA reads TGTGCCATCGGGGGACAGGACTACGAGCAGTACTTC. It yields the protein CAIGGQDYEQYF.

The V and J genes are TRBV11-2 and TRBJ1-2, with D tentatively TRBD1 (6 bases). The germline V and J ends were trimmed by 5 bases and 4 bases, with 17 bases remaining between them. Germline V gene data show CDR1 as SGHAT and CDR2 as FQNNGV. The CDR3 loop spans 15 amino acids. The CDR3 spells CASSAHRVGSYGYTF. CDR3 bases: TGTGCCAGCAGCGCCCACAGGGTCGGCTCCTATGGCTACACCTTC.

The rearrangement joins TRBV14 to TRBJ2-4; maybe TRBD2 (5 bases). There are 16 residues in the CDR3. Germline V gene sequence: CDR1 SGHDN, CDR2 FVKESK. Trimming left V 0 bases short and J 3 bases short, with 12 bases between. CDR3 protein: CASSQESGPRKNIQYF. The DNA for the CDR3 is TGTGCCAGCAGCCAAGAAAGCGGACCGCGCAAAAACATTCAGTACTTC.

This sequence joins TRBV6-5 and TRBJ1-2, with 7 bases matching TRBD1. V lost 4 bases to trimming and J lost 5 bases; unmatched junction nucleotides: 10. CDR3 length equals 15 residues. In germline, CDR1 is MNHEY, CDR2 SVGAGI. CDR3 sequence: CASSSAGGGAYGYTF. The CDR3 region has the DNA TGTGCCAGCAGTTCCGCTGGAGGGGGCGCATATGGCTACACCTTC.

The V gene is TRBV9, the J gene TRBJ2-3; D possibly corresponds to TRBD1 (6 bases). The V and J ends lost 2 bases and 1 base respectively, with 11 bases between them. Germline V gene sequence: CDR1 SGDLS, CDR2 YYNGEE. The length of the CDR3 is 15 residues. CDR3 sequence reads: CASSVQQGRTDTQYF. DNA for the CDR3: TGTGCCAGCAGCGTTCAACAGGGACGCACAGATACGCAGTATTTT.

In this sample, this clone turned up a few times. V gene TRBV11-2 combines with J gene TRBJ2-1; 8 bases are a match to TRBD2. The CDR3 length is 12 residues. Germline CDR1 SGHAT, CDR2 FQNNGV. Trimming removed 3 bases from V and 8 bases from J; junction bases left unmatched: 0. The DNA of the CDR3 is TGTGCCAGCAGCTTTAGCGGGGATGAGCAGTTCTTC. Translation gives CASSFSGDEQFF.

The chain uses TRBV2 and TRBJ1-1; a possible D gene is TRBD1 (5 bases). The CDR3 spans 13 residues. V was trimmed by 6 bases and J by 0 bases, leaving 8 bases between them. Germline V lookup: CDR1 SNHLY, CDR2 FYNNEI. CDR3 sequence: CASRQDMNTEAFF. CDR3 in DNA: TGTGCCAGCAGGCAGGACATGAACACTGAAGCTTTCTTT.

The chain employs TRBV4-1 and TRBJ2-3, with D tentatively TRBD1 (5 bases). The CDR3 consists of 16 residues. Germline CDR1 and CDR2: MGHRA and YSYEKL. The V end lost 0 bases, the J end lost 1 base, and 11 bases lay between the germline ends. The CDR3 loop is CASSQDKGFRTDTQYF. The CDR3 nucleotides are TGCGCCAGCAGCCAAGATAAGGGGTTCCGCACAGATACGCAGTATTTT.

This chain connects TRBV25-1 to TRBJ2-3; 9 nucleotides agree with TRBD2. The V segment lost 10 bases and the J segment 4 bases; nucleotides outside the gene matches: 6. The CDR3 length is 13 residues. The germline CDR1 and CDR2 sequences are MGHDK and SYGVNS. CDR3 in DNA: TGTGCCACGCTAGCGGGACTCGCAGATACGCAGTATTTT. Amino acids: CATLAGLADTQYF.

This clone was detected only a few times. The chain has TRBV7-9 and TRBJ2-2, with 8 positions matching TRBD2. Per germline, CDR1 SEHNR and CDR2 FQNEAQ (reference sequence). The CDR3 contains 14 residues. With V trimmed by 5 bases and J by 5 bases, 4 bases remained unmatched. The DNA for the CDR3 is TGTGCCAGCAGCGCGGGACTAGAAACCGGGGAGCTGTTTTTT. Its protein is CASSAGLETGELFF.

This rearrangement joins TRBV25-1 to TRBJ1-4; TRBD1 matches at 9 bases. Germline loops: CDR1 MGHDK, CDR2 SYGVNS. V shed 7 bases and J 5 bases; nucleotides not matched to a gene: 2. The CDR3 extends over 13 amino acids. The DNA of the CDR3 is TGTGCCAGCACGACAGGGGGAAATGAAAAACTGTTTTTT. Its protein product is CASTTGGNEKLFF.

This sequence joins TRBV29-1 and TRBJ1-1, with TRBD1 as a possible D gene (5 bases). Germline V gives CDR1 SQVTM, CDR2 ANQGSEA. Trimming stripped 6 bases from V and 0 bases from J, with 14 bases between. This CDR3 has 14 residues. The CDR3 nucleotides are TGCAGCGTCCCCGGACAAGCTGTGAACACTGAAGCTTTCTTT. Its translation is CSVPGQAVNTEAFF.

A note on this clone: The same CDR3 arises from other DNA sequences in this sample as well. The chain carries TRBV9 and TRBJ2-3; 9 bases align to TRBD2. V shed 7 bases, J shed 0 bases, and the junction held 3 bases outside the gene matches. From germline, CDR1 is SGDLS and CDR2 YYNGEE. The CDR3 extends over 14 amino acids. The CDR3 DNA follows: TGTGCCAGCTCCAGCGGGAGGAGCACAGATACGCAGTATTTT. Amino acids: CASSSGRSTDTQYF.

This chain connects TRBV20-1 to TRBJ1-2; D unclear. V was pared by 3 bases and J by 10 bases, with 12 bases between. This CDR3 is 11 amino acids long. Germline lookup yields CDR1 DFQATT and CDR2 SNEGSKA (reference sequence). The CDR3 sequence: CSARVRQDYTF. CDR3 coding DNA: TGCAGTGCTAGGGTTCGTCAGGACTACACCTTC.

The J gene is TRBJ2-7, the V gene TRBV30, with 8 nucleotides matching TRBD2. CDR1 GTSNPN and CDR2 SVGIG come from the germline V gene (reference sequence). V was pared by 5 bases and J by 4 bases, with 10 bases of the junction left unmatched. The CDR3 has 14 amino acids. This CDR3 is CAWVRAGGAYEQYF. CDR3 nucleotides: TGTGCCTGGGTAAGGGCGGGAGGCGCGTACGAGCAGTACTTC.

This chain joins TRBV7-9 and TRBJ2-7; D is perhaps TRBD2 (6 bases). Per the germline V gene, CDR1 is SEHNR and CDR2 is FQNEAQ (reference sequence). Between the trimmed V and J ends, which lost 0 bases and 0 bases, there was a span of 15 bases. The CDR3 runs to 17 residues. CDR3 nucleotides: TGTGCCAGCAGCTTAGCCAATGGGGCGGGGAGCTCCTACGAGCAGTACTTC. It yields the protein CASSLANGAGSSYEQYF.